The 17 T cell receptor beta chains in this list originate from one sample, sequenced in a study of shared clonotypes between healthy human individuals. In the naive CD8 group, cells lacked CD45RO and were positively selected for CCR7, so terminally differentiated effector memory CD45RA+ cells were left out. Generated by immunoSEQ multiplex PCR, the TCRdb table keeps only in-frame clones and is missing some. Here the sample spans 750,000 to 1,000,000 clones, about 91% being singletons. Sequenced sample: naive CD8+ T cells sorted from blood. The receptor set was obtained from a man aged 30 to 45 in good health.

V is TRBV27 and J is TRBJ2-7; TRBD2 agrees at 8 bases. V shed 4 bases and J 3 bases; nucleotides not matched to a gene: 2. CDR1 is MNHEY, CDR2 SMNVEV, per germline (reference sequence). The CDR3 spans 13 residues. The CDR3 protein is CASSWSGSYEQYF. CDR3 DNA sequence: TGTGCCAGCAGTTGGAGCGGGAGCTACGAGCAGTACTTC.

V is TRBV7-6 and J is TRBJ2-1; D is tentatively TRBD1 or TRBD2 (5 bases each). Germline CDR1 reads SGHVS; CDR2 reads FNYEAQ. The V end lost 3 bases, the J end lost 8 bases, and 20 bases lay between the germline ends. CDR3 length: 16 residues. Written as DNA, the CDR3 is TGTGCCAGCAGCTTTAGCTGGGGGAGAGAGCTGGATGAGCAGTTCTTC. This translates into CASSFSWGRELDEQFF.

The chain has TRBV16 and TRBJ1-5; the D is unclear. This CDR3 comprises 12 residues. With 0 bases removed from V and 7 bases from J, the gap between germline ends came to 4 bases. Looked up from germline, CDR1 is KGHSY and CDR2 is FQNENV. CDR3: CASSQSAQPQHF. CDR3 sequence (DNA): TGTGCCAGCAGCCAATCCGCACAGCCCCAGCATTTT.

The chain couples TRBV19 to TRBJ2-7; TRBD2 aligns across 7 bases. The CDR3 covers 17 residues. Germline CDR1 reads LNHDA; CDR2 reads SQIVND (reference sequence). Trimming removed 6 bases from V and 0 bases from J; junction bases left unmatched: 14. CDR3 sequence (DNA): TGTGCCAGTAGCCGTTGGGGGGGAGGTCTGAGCTCCTACGAGCAGTACTTC. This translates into CASSRWGGGLSSYEQYF. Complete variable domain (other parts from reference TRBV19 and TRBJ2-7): DGGITQSPKYLFRKEGQNVTLSCEQNLNHDAMYWYRQDPGQGLRLIYYSQIVNDFQKGDIAEGYSVSREKKESFPLTVTSAQKNPTAFYLCASSRWGGGLSSYEQYFGPGTRLTVT.

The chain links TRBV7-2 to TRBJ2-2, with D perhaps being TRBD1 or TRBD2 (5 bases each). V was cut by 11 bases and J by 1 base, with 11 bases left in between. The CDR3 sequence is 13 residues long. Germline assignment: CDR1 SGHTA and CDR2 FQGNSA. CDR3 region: CAGGAENTGELFF. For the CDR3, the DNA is TGTGCCGGGGGAGCGGAGAACACCGGGGAGCTGTTTTTT.

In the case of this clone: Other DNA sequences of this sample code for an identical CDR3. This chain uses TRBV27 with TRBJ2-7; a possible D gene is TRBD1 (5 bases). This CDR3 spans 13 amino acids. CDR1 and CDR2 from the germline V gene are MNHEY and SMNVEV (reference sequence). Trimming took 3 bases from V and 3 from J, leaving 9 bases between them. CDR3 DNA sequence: TGTGCCAGCAGTTTGCTAGACAGCTACGAGCAGTACTTC. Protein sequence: CASSLLDSYEQYF.

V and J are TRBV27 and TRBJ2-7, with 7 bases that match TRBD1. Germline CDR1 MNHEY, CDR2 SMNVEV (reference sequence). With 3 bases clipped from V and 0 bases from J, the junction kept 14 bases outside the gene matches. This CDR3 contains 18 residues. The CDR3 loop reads CASSFLPPGTALSYEQYF. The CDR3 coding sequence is TGTGCCAGCAGTTTTCTCCCACCAGGGACAGCCCTCTCCTACGAGCAGTACTTC.

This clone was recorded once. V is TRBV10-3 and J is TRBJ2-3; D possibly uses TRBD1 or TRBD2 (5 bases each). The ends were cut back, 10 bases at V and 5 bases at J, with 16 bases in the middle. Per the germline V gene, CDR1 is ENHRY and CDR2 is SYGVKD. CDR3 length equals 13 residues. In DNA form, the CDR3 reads TGTGCCACTGGGGCGGAGGCATTAGATACGCAGTATTTT. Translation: CATGAEALDTQYF.

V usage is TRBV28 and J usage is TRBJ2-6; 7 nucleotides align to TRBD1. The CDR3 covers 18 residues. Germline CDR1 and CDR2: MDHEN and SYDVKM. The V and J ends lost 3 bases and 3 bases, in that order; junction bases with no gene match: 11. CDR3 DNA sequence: TGTGCCAGCAGTTTCCACTTACAGGGGTACGGTGGGGCCAACGTCCTGACTTTC. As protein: CASSFHLQGYGGANVLTF.

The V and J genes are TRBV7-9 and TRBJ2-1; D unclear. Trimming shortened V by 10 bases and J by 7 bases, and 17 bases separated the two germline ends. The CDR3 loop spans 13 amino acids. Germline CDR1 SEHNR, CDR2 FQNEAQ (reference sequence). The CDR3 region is CATAPSTDNEQFF. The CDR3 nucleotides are TGTGCCACGGCCCCCTCCACCGATAATGAGCAGTTCTTC.

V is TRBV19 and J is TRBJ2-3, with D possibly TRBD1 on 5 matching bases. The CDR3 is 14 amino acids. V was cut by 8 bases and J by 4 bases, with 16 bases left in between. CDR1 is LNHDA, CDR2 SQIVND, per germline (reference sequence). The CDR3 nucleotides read TGTGCCAGTGTAGCTAAGGGGTCAGCAGATACGCAGTATTTT. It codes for CASVAKGSADTQYF.

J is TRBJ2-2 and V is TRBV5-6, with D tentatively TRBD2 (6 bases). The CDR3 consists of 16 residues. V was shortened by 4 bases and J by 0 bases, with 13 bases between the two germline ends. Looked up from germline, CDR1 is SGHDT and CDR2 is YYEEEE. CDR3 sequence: CASSPAGRANTGELFF. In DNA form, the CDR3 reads TGTGCCAGCAGCCCAGCGGGCAGAGCGAACACCGGGGAGCTGTTTTTT.

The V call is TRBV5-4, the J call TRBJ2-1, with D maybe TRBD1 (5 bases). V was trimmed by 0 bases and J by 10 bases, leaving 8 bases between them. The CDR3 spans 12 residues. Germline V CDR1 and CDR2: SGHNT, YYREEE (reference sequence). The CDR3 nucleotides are TGTGCCAGCAGCTTGGCAGGGCCAGAGCAGTTCTTC. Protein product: CASSLAGPEQFF.

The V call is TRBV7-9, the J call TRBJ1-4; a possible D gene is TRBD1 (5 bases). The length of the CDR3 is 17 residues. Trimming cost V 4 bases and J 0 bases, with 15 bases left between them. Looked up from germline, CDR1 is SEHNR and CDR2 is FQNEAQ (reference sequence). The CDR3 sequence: CASSSIRRGATNEKLFF. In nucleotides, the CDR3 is TGTGCCAGCAGCTCGATAAGACGGGGGGCAACTAATGAAAAACTGTTTTTT.

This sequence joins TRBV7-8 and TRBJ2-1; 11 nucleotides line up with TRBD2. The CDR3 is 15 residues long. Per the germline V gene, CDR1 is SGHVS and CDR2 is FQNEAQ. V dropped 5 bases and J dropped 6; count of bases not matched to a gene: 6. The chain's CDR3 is CASSHTSGSGNEQFF. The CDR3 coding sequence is TGTGCCAGCAGCCATACTAGCGGGAGCGGCAATGAGCAGTTCTTC.

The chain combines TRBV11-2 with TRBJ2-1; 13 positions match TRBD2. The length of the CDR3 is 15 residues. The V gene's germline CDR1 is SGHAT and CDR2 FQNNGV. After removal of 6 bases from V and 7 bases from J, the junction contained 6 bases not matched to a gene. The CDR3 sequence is CASRAGLAGVNEQFF. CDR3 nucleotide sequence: TGTGCCAGCAGGGCTGGACTAGCGGGAGTAAATGAGCAGTTCTTC.

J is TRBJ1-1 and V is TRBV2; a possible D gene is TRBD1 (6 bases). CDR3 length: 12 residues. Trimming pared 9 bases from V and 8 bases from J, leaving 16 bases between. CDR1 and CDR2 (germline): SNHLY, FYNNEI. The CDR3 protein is CARGEGDLEAFF. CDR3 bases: TGTGCCAGGGGCGAGGGGGATTTAGAAGCTTTCTTT.